These 12 T cell receptor beta chains were all obtained from the same sample, sequenced in a study of cytomegalovirus exposure and HLA in healthy donors. Vbeta (60) and Jbeta (13) primers were used in the PCR. TCRdb's copy holds only in-frame clones and misses some; the assay was immunoSEQ multiplex PCR. Here the sample spans fewer than 200,000 clones, over 65% being singletons. What was sequenced was PBMCs. The origin of the receptors is a woman aged 25 to 39 in good health and CMV-seronegative.

The V and J genes are TRBV7-9 and TRBJ2-7; TRBD2 agrees at 7 bases. With 5 bases clipped from V and 0 bases from J, the junction kept 10 bases outside the gene matches. The CDR3 sequence is 16 residues long. The germline gives CDR1 SEHNR, CDR2 FQNEAQ (reference sequence). The CDR3 sequence is CASSPYKRTSSYEQYF. CDR3 nucleotide sequence: TGTGCCAGCAGCCCGTATAAGCGGACTAGCTCCTACGAGCAGTACTTC.

The V and J genes are TRBV4-3 and TRBJ2-7; TRBD2 might be the D (6 bases). The CDR3 loop spans 15 amino acids. CDR1 and CDR2 (germline): LGHNA, YSLEER. V gave up 0 bases and J gave up 3 bases, with 12 bases separating them. The CDR3 DNA follows: TGCGCCAGCAGCCAAGATCAGGTCGGGAGCTACGAGCAGTACTTC. Translating gives CASSQDQVGSYEQYF.

This clone appeared a few times. The V gene is TRBV5-5, the J gene TRBJ1-2; a possible D gene is TRBD1 (6 bases). Germline lookup yields CDR1 SGHKS and CDR2 YYEKEE (reference sequence). V was clipped by 3 bases and J by 0 bases, with 6 bases between them. CDR3 length equals 13 residues. CDR3 loop: CASSWTANYGYTF. The CDR3 bases are TGTGCCAGCAGCTGGACAGCTAACTATGGCTACACCTTC.

V and J are TRBV4-1 and TRBJ2-7, with 11 bases matching TRBD1. Germline-derived CDR1 and CDR2 are MGHRA and YSYEKL. This CDR3 has 16 residues. After removal of 4 bases from V and 4 bases from J, the junction contained 9 bases not matched to a gene. CDR3 sequence (DNA): TGCGCCAGCAGCCGCTCCATAGGGACAGGGGGGTACGAGCAGTACTTC. Translated: CASSRSIGTGGYEQYF.

DNA of the CDR3: TGTGCCAGCAGTACCCTTCGGACAGTCTACGAGCAGTACTTC. Protein: CASSTLRTVYEQYF. The chain uses TRBV27 and TRBJ2-5, with D perhaps TRBD1 (6 bases). The J call may be incorrect, as the DNA end agrees better with TRBJ2-7. The CDR3 contains 14 residues. CDR1 and CDR2 from the germline V gene are MNHEY and SMNVEV (reference sequence).

The CDR3 nucleotides read TGTGCCAGCAGCGTAGGGGGGGTAGGGAACACTGAAGCTTTCTTT. This translates into CASSVGGVGNTEAFF. The chain employs TRBV9 and TRBJ1-1, with a tentative D call TRBD1 (5 bases). The CDR3 contains 15 residues. Trimming left V 0 bases short and J 1 base short, with 10 bases between. Germline-derived CDR1 and CDR2 are SGDLS and YYNGEE.

The rearrangement uses TRBV5-1 and TRBJ2-5; D is perhaps TRBD1 (5 bases). The DNA end lines up better with TRBJ2-7; the J call may be wrong. There are 17 residues in the CDR3. In germline, CDR1 is SGHRS, CDR2 YFSETQ. The CDR3 reads CASSLGYQGELQGEQYF. As DNA, the CDR3 is TGCGCCAGCAGCTTGGGTTATCAGGGCGAGTTACAAGGCGAGCAGTACTTC.

The gene calls are TRBV18 and TRBJ1-5; 8 positions agree with TRBD1. The CDR3 totals 15 residues. V dropped 2 bases and J dropped 6; count of bases not matched to a gene: 6. From germline, CDR1 is KGHSH and CDR2 LQKENI. The CDR3: CASSPRQGAGQPQHF. In nucleotides, the CDR3 is TGTGCCAGCTCACCAAGGCAGGGGGCGGGTCAGCCCCAGCATTTT.

The chain combines TRBV6-6 with TRBJ2-1; D is unclear. Trimming left V 6 bases short and J 5 bases short, with 17 bases between. This CDR3 spans 15 amino acids. Germline V CDR1 and CDR2: MNHNY, SVGAGI (reference sequence). This CDR3 is CASRNQVLHNNEQFF. CDR3 bases: TGTGCCAGCAGAAATCAGGTACTCCACAACAATGAGCAGTTCTTC.

The V gene is TRBV7-3, the J gene TRBJ2-1; no clear D gene. Between the trimmed V and J ends, which lost 2 bases and 5 bases, there was a span of 13 bases. The CDR3 spans 15 residues. Per the germline V gene, CDR1 is SGHTA and CDR2 is FQGTGA. CDR3 in DNA: TGTGCCAGCAGCTTACAATGGGCCCCGAACAATGAGCAGTTCTTC. Translated, it gives CASSLQWAPNNEQFF.

The chain joins TRBV19 to TRBJ2-7, with 12 bases lining up with TRBD1. Germline CDR1 reads LNHDA; CDR2 reads SQIVND (reference sequence). This CDR3 is 13 amino acids long. V shed 6 bases, J shed 6 bases, and the junction held 3 bases outside the gene matches. The CDR3 coding sequence is TGTGCCAGTAGGGGACAGGGGGCACGCGAGCAGTACTTC. Protein product: CASRGQGAREQYF.

V gene TRBV18 combines with J gene TRBJ1-3; 7 positions agree with TRBD1. Germline CDR1 and CDR2: KGHSH and LQKENI. V shed 5 bases, J shed 0 bases, and the junction held 10 bases outside the gene matches. The CDR3 is made up of 17 amino acids. The CDR3 reads CASSSEQGPSSGNTIYF. CDR3 in DNA: TGTGCCAGCTCAAGTGAACAGGGGCCGTCCTCTGGAAACACCATATATTTT.